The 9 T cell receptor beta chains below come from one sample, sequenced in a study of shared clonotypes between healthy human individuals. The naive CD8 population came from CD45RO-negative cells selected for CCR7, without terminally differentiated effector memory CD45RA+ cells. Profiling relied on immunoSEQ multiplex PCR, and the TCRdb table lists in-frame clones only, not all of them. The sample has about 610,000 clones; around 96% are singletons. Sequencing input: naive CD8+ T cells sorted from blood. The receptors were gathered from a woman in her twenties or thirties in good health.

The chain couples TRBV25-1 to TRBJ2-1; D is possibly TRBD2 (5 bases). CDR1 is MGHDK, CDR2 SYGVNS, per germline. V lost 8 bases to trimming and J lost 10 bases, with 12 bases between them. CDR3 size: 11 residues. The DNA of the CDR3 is TGTGCCAGCCGGCGAGGGTTCGAGCAGTTCTTC. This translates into CASRRGFEQFF.

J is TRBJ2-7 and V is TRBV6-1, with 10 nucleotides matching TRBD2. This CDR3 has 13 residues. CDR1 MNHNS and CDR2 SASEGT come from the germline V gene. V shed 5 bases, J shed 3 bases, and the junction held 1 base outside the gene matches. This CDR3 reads CASSSSGGYEQYF. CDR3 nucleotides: TGTGCCAGCAGTTCTAGCGGGGGCTACGAGCAGTACTTC.

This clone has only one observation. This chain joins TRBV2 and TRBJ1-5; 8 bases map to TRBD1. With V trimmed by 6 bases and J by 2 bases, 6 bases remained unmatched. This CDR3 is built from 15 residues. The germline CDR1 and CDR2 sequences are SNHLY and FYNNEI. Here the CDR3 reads CASRVDREGNQPQHF. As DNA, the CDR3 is TGTGCCAGCAGAGTGGACAGGGAGGGCAATCAGCCCCAGCATTTT. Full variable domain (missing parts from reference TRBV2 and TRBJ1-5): EPEVTQTPSHQVTQMGQEVILRCVPISNHLYFYWYRQILGQKVEFLVSFYNNEISEKSEIFDDQFSVERPDGSNFTLKIRSTKLEDSAMYFCASRVDREGNQPQHFGDGTRLSIL.

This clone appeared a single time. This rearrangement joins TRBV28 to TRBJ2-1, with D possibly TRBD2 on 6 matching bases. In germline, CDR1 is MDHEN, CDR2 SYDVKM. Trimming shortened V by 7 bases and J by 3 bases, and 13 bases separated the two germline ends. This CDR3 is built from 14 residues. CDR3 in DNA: TGTGCCAGCAAGGTGGCTAGCGACTACAATGAGCAGTTCTTC. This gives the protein CASKVASDYNEQFF.

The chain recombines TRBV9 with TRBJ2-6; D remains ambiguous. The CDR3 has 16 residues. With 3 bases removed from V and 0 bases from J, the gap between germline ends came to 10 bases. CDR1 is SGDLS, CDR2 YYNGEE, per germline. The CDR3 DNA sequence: TGTGCCAGCAGCGCAAGACACAGCTCTGGGGCCAACGTCCTGACTTTC. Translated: CASSARHSSGANVLTF.

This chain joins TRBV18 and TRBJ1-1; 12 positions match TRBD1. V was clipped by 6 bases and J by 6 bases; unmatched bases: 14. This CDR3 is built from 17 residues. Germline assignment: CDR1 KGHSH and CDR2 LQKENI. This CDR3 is CASSYRPGQGARAEAFF. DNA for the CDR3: TGTGCCAGCTCGTATCGACCGGGACAGGGGGCAAGGGCTGAAGCTTTCTTT.

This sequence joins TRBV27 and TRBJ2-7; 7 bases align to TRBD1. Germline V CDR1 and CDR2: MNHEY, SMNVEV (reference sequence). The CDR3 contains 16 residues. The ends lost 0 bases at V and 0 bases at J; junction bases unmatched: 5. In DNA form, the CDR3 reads TGTGCCAGCAGTTTATCAGGGGGCTCGAGCTCCTACGAGCAGTACTTC. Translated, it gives CASSLSGGSSSYEQYF.

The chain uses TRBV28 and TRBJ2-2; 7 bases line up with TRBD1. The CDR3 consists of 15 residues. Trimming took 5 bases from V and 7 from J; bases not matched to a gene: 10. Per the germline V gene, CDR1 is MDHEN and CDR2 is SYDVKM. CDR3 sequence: CASSPLTGLGGELFF. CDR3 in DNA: TGTGCCAGCAGTCCCCTGACAGGGCTGGGCGGGGAGCTGTTTTTT.

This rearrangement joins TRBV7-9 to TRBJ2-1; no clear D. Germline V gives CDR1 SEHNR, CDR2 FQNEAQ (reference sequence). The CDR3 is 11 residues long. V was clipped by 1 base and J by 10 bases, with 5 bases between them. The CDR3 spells CASSLVYEQFF. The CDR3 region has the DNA TGTGCCAGCAGCTTAGTTTACGAGCAGTTCTTC.